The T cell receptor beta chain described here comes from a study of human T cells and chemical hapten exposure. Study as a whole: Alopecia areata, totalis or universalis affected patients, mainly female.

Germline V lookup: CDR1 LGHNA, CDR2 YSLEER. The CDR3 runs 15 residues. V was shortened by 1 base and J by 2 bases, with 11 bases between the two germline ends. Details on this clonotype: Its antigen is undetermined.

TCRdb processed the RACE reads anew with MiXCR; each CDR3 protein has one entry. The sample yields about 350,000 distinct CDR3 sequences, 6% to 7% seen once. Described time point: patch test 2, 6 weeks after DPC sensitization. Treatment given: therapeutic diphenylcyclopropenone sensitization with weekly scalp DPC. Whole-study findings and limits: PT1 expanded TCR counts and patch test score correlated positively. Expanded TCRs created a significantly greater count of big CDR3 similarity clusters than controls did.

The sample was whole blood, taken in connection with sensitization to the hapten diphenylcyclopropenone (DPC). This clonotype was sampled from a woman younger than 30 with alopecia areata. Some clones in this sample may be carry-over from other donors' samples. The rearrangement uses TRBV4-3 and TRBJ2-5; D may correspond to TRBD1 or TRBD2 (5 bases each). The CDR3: CASSQGGAWQETQYF. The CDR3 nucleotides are TGCGCCAGCAGCCAAGGAGGGGCTTGGCAAGAGACCCAGTACTTC.